The text below deals with one T cell receptor (beta chain). The table came from immunoSEQ multiplex PCR; TCRdb's copy has only in-frame clones and leaves some out. The sample consists of some 200,000 clones, 80% to 90% of them appearing once. The data were taken from a study of blood T cell repertoires in COVID-19. Study summary: Samples representing acute and convalescent COVID-19 were sourced from the United States, Italy and Spain.

Participants were aged 18 to 89 years from about two dozen US areas. This clonotype was obtained from a middle-aged woman with acute COVID-19. The sequencing input was PBMCs or T cells enriched from blood (not recorded which).

This CDR3 reads CASSSQGGTEAFF. The CDR3 DNA follows: TGCGCCAGCAGCTCTCAGGGTGGAACTGAAGCTTTCTTT. V and J are TRBV5-1 and TRBJ1-1; D possibly corresponds to TRBD1 (5 bases). The germline V gene has CDR1 SGHRS and CDR2 YFSETQ. Trimming took off 3 bases at V and 5 bases at J, with 11 bases between the two ends. There are 13 residues in the CDR3.